The rows below give T cell receptor beta chains drawn from one sample of a study of T cell responses to AZD1222 COVID-19 vaccine. Clones were sequenced by immunoSEQ multiplex PCR, and TCRdb holds only the in-frame ones, with some missing. The profile covers 110,000 to 150,000 clones, with 70% to 90% appearing a single time and around 3.6% taken by the ten largest. Specimen: peripheral blood, collected on day 0 of AZD1222 vaccination. These receptor sequences come from an adult in good health. The CDR3 runs from the conserved cysteine through the conserved F or W. D genes are given only for firm matches. Where a row states a size, it is once, few, many or the class of an expanded clone; other rows omit it.

cdr3_aa cdr3_nt clone_size j_call v_call d_call
CASSQAEGGTTQHF TGTGCCAGCAGCCAAGCTGAGGGGGGAACGACCCAGCATTTT - TRBJ1-5 TRBV4-2 -
CASSSQQGTGNTIYF TGTGCCAGCAGCTCACAACAGGGGACCGGAAACACCATATATTTT - TRBJ1-3 TRBV7-2 TRBD1
CASSLRGQSIYEQYF TGTGCCAGCAGTCTAAGGGGACAGTCTATCTACGAGCAGTACTTC - TRBJ2-7 TRBV27 TRBD1
CAESEGGRTLDGYTF TGTGCCGAAAGTGAGGGGGGGCGGACATTGGATGGCTACACCTTC once TRBJ1-2 TRBV28 -
CASSQERSNYGYTF TGTGCCAGCAGCCAAGAAAGGAGCAACTATGGCTACACCTTC - TRBJ1-2 TRBV3-1/TRBV3-2 -
CASSPLGRTNEQFF TGTGCCAGCAGCCCGCTTGGGAGGACAAATGAGCAGTTCTTC - TRBJ2-1 TRBV5-6 -
CASSLEGGLRGGYTF TGTGCCAGCAGCTTGGAGGGAGGACTACGGGGGGGCTACACCTTC few TRBJ1-2 TRBV5-5 -
CASSYAVNTEAFF TGTGCCAGCAGTTACGCGGTGAACACTGAAGCTTTCTTT few TRBJ1-1 TRBV6-5 -
CASSLQGNYGYTF TGTGCCAGCAGTTTACAGGGTAACTATGGCTACACCTTC - TRBJ1-2 TRBV6-5 -
CAWSLRWGTQYF TGTGCCTGGAGTCTTAGGTGGGGTACGCAGTATTTT - TRBJ2-3 TRBV30 -
CASAPGGSGLYNEQFF TGTGCTAGTGCCCCGGGGGGGAGCGGTCTCTACAATGAGCAGTTCTTC - TRBJ2-1 TRBV12-5 TRBD2
CASSQAGAEQYF TGTGCCAGCAGCCAAGCAGGCGCCGAGCAGTACTTC - TRBJ2-7 TRBV3-1/TRBV3-2 -
CASSSSPAKNIQYF TGTGCCAGCAGCTCTTCTCCAGCCAAAAACATTCAGTACTTC - TRBJ2-4 TRBV7-2 -
CASSFLGSRGNTIYF TGTGCCAGCAGTTTTCTGGGGTCCCGTGGAAACACCATATATTTT - TRBJ1-3 TRBV7-9 -
CASSQDLGLEAFF TGCGCCAGCAGCCAAGATCTAGGACTCGAAGCTTTCTTT - TRBJ1-1 TRBV4-3 -
CASSQDRDSSPLHF TGCGCCAGCAGCCAAGATCGGGACAGTTCACCCCTCCACTTT - TRBJ1-6 TRBV4-3 TRBD1
CASSSSRGKETQYF TGTGCCAGCAGCTCAAGCCGTGGAAAAGAGACCCAGTACTTC - TRBJ2-5 TRBV5-4 -
CASSEAQGNNQPQHF TGTGCCAGCAGTGAAGCTCAGGGGAACAATCAGCCCCAGCATTTT - TRBJ1-5 TRBV6-1 -
CASRFYGTGLDFF TGTGCCAGCAGATTCTATGGGACAGGGCTTGATTTCTTT - TRBJ1-1 TRBV5-6 TRBD1
CASRPTPNTEAFF TGTGCCAGCAGACCTACACCGAACACTGAAGCTTTCTTT - TRBJ1-1 TRBV27 -
CAWSIGGYTGELFF TGTGCCTGGAGTATCGGGGGTTACACCGGGGAGCTGTTTTTT - TRBJ2-2 TRBV30 -
CASSLETANYGYTF TGTGCCAGCAGCTTGGAGACCGCTAACTATGGCTACACCTTC - TRBJ1-2 TRBV5-5 -
CASSPRGGGNNQPQHF TGTGCCAGCAGCCCTCGGGGAGGGGGCAACAATCAGCCCCAGCATTTT - TRBJ1-5 TRBV3-1/TRBV3-2 TRBD1
CASSLSGQAYEQYF TGTGCCAGCAGTTTATCGGGACAGGCCTACGAGCAGTACTTC - TRBJ2-7 TRBV28 TRBD1
CASSPRGQTYGYTF TGTGCCAGCAGCCCCCGAGGACAGACCTATGGCTACACCTTC once TRBJ1-2 TRBV3-1/TRBV3-2 -
CALFDGREQFF TGTGCCCTTTTCGACGGGAGGGAGCAGTTCTTC - TRBJ2-1 TRBV10-3 TRBD2
CASSLVQTRNLFF TGTGCCAGCAGCTTAGTCCAGACCCGTAACTTATTCTTC - TRBJ2-1 TRBV7-9 -
CASRETGMSNQPQHF TGTGCCAGCAGGGAGACAGGGATGAGCAATCAGCCCCAGCATTTT - TRBJ1-5 TRBV7-8 TRBD1
CASSLGPNTGELFF TGTGCCAGCAGCTTGGGGCCTAACACCGGGGAGCTGTTTTTT - TRBJ2-2 TRBV11-3 -
CASSYPEASTDTQYF TGTGCCAGCAGTTACCCGGAGGCCAGCACAGATACGCAGTATTTT - TRBJ2-3 TRBV6-5 -
CASSSLTNYGYTF TGCGCCAGCAGCTCCTTGACTAACTATGGCTACACCTTC - TRBJ1-2 TRBV5-1 -
CASSDRANYEQYF TGCGCCAGCAGTGACCGGGCGAACTACGAGCAGTACTTC - TRBJ2-7 TRBV10-1 -
CASSLIPRNTEAFF TGTGCCAGCAGTTTGATACCGAGGAACACTGAAGCTTTCTTT - TRBJ1-1 TRBV28 -
CASRDRGGQPQHF TGTGCCAGCAGAGACAGGGGAGGTCAGCCCCAGCATTTT - TRBJ1-5 TRBV6-5 TRBD1
CASSWSGGASGDGYTF TGCGCCAGCAGCTGGTCAGGGGGCGCTTCGGGAGATGGCTACACCTTC - TRBJ1-2 TRBV5-1 TRBD1
CASRLALADYTYEQYF TGTGCCAGCAGATTAGCCTTAGCGGACTACACCTACGAGCAGTACTTC - TRBJ2-7 TRBV7-2 -
CASTGTIRMFF TGTGCCAGCACTGGGACCATACGAATGTTCTTC - TRBJ2-1 TRBV25-1 -
CASRESGTLNSPLHF TGTGCCAGCAGAGAATCCGGGACATTGAATTCACCCCTCCACTTT - TRBJ1-6 TRBV2 -
CACSDSHNTEAFF TGTGCCTGCTCTGACAGTCACAACACTGAAGCTTTCTTT once TRBJ1-1 TRBV6-5 -
CASGSNQPQHF TGTGCCAGCGGATCTAATCAGCCCCAGCATTTT - TRBJ1-5 TRBV27 -
CASSYVDKQQFF TGTGCCAGCAGTTACGTTGACAAACAGCAGTTCTTC once TRBJ2-1 TRBV12-3/TRBV12-4 -
CASSRQGIGTEAFF TGTGCCAGCAGTAGACAGGGTATCGGCACTGAAGCTTTCTTT - TRBJ1-1 TRBV7-9 TRBD1
CASSYGTSGSAYNEQFF TGTGCCAGCAGTTACGGGACTAGCGGGAGCGCATACAATGAGCAGTTCTTC - TRBJ2-1 TRBV6-2/TRBV6-3 TRBD2
CASSQEGRTQYF TGTGCCAGCAGCCAAGAAGGGCGAACGCAGTACTTC - TRBJ2-7 TRBV4-2 -
CASSHTNKDPYEQYF TGTGCCAGCAGCCACACTAATAAGGATCCCTACGAGCAGTACTTC - TRBJ2-7 TRBV3-1/TRBV3-2 -
CASSLGQTNTEAFF TGCGCCAGCAGCTTGGGGCAAACGAACACTGAAGCTTTCTTT once TRBJ1-1 TRBV5-1 -
CASSLAGGRNNEQFF TGTGCCAGCAGCCTAGCGGGAGGGCGGAACAATGAGCAGTTCTTC - TRBJ2-1 TRBV5-6 TRBD2
CASSSSGGSYEQYF TGCGCCAGCAGCTCCTCAGGGGGGAGCTACGAGCAGTACTTC - TRBJ2-7 TRBV5-1 -
CASSPPAGGGGYTF TGCGCCAGCAGCCCCCCCGCTGGGGGCGGAGGCTACACCTTC - TRBJ1-2 TRBV4-3 -